The T cell receptor beta chain under discussion was sequenced for a study of blood T cell repertoires in COVID-19. The data were produced by immunoSEQ multiplex PCR, yet TCRdb's version contains in-frame clones alone and is incomplete. Of about 48,000 clones in the sample, about 90% were seen once. Germline V gene lookup returns CDR1 LGHDT and CDR2 YNNKEL (reference sequence). The trim removed 4 bases at V and 4 bases at J, leaving 1 base unmatched. This CDR3 comprises 12 residues. The chain uses TRBV3-1 (or the pseudogene TRBV3-2) and TRBJ2-7, with 7 bases matching TRBD2. The TCR comes from a human donor in a cohort sampled during active COVID-19. Sample: peripheral blood. The CDR3 coding sequence is TGTGCCAGCAGCCGGGGGGGGTACGAGCAGTACTTC. Amino acid sequence: CASSRGGYEQYF.